The sample holds a few counts of the clone carrying this T cell receptor beta chain. As yet, its antigen is unknown. Using its own MiXCR run on the 5' RACE reads, TCRdb lists one record per CDR3 protein. The table records under 300,000 distinct CDR3 sequences, about 13% of them present only once. This entry comes from a study of identical twins. Study-wide results and caveats: Out-of-frame alpha sequences common to twins were enriched for low generation probability.

Germline lookup yields CDR1 SGHTA and CDR2 FQGNSA. The CDR3 contains 14 residues. V dropped 1 base and J dropped 7; count of bases not matched to a gene: 2. These records were also assigned to another study, of yellow fever vaccine responses in identical twins.

V is TRBV7-2 and J is TRBJ2-1; 9 bases match TRBD2. The sample consisted of memory (CD45RO+) T cells sorted from blood. This receptor was taken from a woman aged 18-29 years in good health. This CDR3 reads CASSLVREGNEQFF. CDR3 DNA: TGTGCCAGCAGCTTAGTGCGGGAGGGGAATGAGCAGTTCTTC.